The rows below give T cell receptor beta chains drawn from one sample of a study of T cell changes during pregnancy in multiple sclerosis. Sequencing used immunoSEQ multiplex PCR; TCRdb keeps in-frame clones, though not all of them. Of around 59,000 clones listed, just over 90% are singletons. Here the sequenced sample was CD8+ T cells from peripheral blood mononuclear cells, taken in the second trimester of pregnancy. These receptors came from a female donor with multiple sclerosis, enrolled in a pregnancy study. Each CDR3 is given with its conserved first and last residue. The order of the fields is J gene, D gene, V gene, CDR3 length, CDR3 protein. A D gene is named only where the DNA matches it firmly.

J: TRBJ1-2; D: NA; V: TRBV2; length: 12; CDR3: CANQEASHGYTF
J: TRBJ1-1; D: TRBD1; V: TRBV7-9; length: 12; CDR3: CASSLGDRKAFF
J: TRBJ2-1; D: TRBD2; V: TRBV4-2; length: 17; CDR3: CASSQDLSGGPNNEQFF
J: TRBJ2-1; D: TRBD1; V: TRBV5-1; length: 15; CDR3: CASSSGQGTYNEQFF
J: TRBJ2-1; D: TRBD2; V: TRBV29-1; length: 16; CDR3: CSVGVSSGGDLPEQFF
J: TRBJ2-7; D: NA; V: TRBV7-6; length: 15; CDR3: CASSPVVGVPYEQYF
J: TRBJ1-5; D: NA; V: TRBV7-8; length: 18; CDR3: CASSGGGPGQAHNQPQHF
J: TRBJ2-2; D: NA; V: TRBV4-1; length: 17; CDR3: CASSQGSALEGTGELFF
J: TRBJ1-2; D: NA; V: TRBV25-1; length: 15; CDR3: CASSEYYSGEDGYTF
J: TRBJ1-1; D: NA; V: TRBV4-2; length: 14; CDR3: CASSQEALNTEAFF
J: TRBJ2-1; D: TRBD2; V: TRBV7-9; length: 15; CDR3: CASSLAGGPYNEQFF
J: TRBJ1-1; D: NA; V: TRBV19; length: 12; CDR3: CASKRGNTEAFF
J: TRBJ1-2; D: NA; V: TRBV13; length: 12; CDR3: CASSSLNYGYTF
J: TRBJ1-1; D: NA; V: TRBV18; length: 15; CDR3: CASSPWAGLNTEAFF
J: TRBJ2-1; D: NA; V: TRBV7-8; length: 15; CDR3: CASSQTFPSYNEQFF
J: TRBJ2-7; D: NA; V: TRBV6-5; length: 14; CDR3: CASSDPGISYEQYF
J: TRBJ2-2; D: TRBD2; V: TRBV28; length: 15; CDR3: CASSLAGSHTGELFF
J: TRBJ2-3; D: NA; V: TRBV6-4; length: 16; CDR3: CASSDSAGANTDTQYF
J: TRBJ1-1; D: NA; V: TRBV2; length: 10; CDR3: CASGGPEAFF
J: TRBJ2-7; D: TRBD2; V: TRBV23-1; length: 17; CDR3: CASSKTPRLAGEDEQYF
J: TRBJ2-3; D: TRBD2; V: TRBV11-3; length: 15; CDR3: CASSPVAGGTDTQYF
J: TRBJ1-2; D: NA; V: TRBV27; length: 13; CDR3: CASSLNSADGYTF
J: TRBJ2-7; D: TRBD2; V: TRBV5-6; length: 15; CDR3: CASSPSGGPAGEQYF
J: TRBJ1-1; D: TRBD1; V: TRBV28; length: 14; CDR3: CASSRQGAYTEAFF
J: TRBJ1-2; D: NA; V: TRBV9; length: 9; CDR3: CASGDGYTF
J: TRBJ2-7; D: NA; V: TRBV2; length: 13; CDR3: CASSATGPNEQYF
J: TRBJ2-1; D: TRBD2; V: TRBV9; length: 15; CDR3: CASSPGVSGGDEQFF
J: TRBJ2-2; D: NA; V: TRBV6-1; length: 14; CDR3: CASSAEMATGELFF
J: TRBJ2-7; D: NA; V: TRBV27; length: 13; CDR3: CASSLSISYEQYF